This TCR beta chain was found in a study of HIV-infected patients and healthy controls. Overall study findings and caveats: The authors saw processing only sixteen HIV-infected individuals as a major limitation on generality. Compared with untreated HIV+ repertoires, healthy controls showed roughly threefold more distinct CDR3s and higher Shannon diversity. Healthy controls carried many MAIT alpha-chain CDR3s, while HIV+ repertoires had few.

The repertoire came from unfractionated whole blood and reflected all unsorted peripheral T cells. The V gene's germline CDR1 is SGHTA and CDR2 FQGNSA. V lost 2 bases, J lost 9 bases, and 11 bases lay in between. The CDR3 is made up of 12 amino acids. Reverse transcription used 500 to 550 ng RNA and constant-region primers for alpha and beta. Using multiplexing indices, alpha and beta chain libraries were generated apart by chain-specific third strand synthesis. Each CDR3 protein gets one entry after TCRdb re-called the 5' RACE reads with MiXCR. This sample has about 15,000 distinct CDR3 sequences, with 7% found just once. This clonotype was found many times. Its target is not known.

Material: blood. This receptor was identified in an adult in good health. This chain connects TRBV7-2 to TRBJ2-7; D call uncertain. The CDR3 loop is CASSLSESRQYF. In DNA, the CDR3 is TGTGCCAGCAGCTTAAGTGAAAGTCGGCAGTACTTC.